These T cell receptor beta chains were read from a single sample in a study of OX40 agonist ivuxolimab in advanced cancers. Profiled with immunoSEQ multiplex PCR; TCRdb holds only in-frame clones, not every one. The sample has about 79,000 clones; around 91% are singletons. Sequenced here: CD4+ or CD8+ T cells sorted from blood, sampled in a trial of the OX40 agonist ivuxolimab. These receptors all come from an adult with an advanced solid tumor such as melanoma, head and neck, liver or kidney cancer. Each CDR3 is given with its conserved first and last residue. A D gene is named only where the DNA matches it firmly. Only some rows state a clone size, as once, few, many or a class for expanded clones.

j_call v_call d_call clone_size cdr3_aa cdr3_nt
TRBJ1-3 TRBV27 NA NA CASSKTGSGNTIYF TGTGCCAGCAGTAAAACAGGGTCGGGAAACACCATATATTTT
TRBJ2-7 TRBV7-2 NA NA CASSSRTGRRGEQYF TGTGCCAGCAGCTCAAGAACGGGGCGGAGGGGCGAGCAGTACTTC
TRBJ1-1 TRBV19 TRBD1 NA CASSRGQGDKAFF TGTGCCAGTAGTAGGGGACAGGGGGACAAAGCTTTCTTT
TRBJ1-5 TRBV4-2 NA NA CASSQDLGQPQHF TGTGCCAGCAGCCAAGACCTCGGGCAGCCCCAGCATTTT
TRBJ1-5 TRBV2 NA NA CASSYTGMGNQPQHF TGTGCCAGCAGTTATACAGGGATGGGGAATCAGCCCCAGCATTTT
TRBJ1-1 TRBV19 NA NA CASSIWGKNTEAFF TGTGCCAGTAGTATATGGGGGAAGAACACTGAAGCTTTCTTT
TRBJ1-1 TRBV7-9 TRBD1 NA CASSLVSRGAGRRTEAFF TGTGCCAGCAGCTTAGTGAGCAGGGGGGCCGGGAGGAGGACTGAAGCTTTCTTT
TRBJ1-2 TRBV29-1 NA NA CSVGGLLYGYTF TGCAGCGTTGGAGGACTGCTCTATGGCTACACCTTC
TRBJ2-3 TRBV2 TRBD2 NA CASRPAGGRTDTQYF TGTGCCAGCAGGCCCGCGGGGGGTCGCACAGATACGCAGTATTTT
TRBJ1-5 TRBV2 NA NA CASSVRGRPVSNQPQHF TGTGCCAGCAGTGTGCGGGGCAGGCCCGTAAGCAATCAGCCCCAGCATTTT
TRBJ2-2 TRBV18 NA NA CASSPPRNTGELFF TGTGCCAGCTCACCACCTAGAAACACCGGGGAGCTGTTTTTT
TRBJ1-5 TRBV6-1 TRBD1 NA CASSSRGSGNQPQHF TGTGCCAGCAGCTCCAGGGGGTCGGGCAATCAGCCCCAGCATTTT
TRBJ1-1 TRBV5-1 TRBD1 NA CASSTDRVMNTEAFF TGCGCCAGCAGCACCGACAGGGTAATGAACACTGAAGCTTTCTTT
TRBJ2-3 TRBV5-1 NA NA CASSLAPSAPPDTQYF TGCGCCAGCAGCTTGGCCCCTTCGGCCCCCCCCGATACGCAGTATTTT
TRBJ1-2 TRBV29-1 TRBD1 NA CSVSGQGSYTF TGCAGCGTTTCGGGACAGGGCAGCTACACCTTC
TRBJ1-2 TRBV5-1 NA NA CASRQGTDGYTF TGCGCCAGCAGACAGGGCACCGATGGCTACACCTTC
TRBJ2-1 TRBV5-4 NA NA CASSGGRAYNEQFF TGTGCCAGCAGTGGCGGGCGAGCCTACAATGAGCAGTTCTTC
TRBJ2-7 TRBV2 NA NA CADGRGSYEQYF TGTGCCGATGGGCGGGGTAGTTACGAGCAGTACTTC
TRBJ1-2 TRBV19 TRBD1 NA CASRSGQGASPLTF TGTGCCAGTAGGTCGGGACAGGGCGCCTCCCCCCTCACCTTC
TRBJ2-1 TRBV5-8 TRBD1 NA CASSLGSGTGDYNEQFF TGTGCCAGCAGCTTGGGATCCGGGACAGGGGACTACAATGAGCAGTTCTTC
TRBJ2-6 TRBV7-9 TRBD2 once CASSLVEGIREVNVLTF TGTGCCAGCAGCTTAGTAGAGGGAATCCGGGAGGTCAACGTCCTGACTTTC
TRBJ1-1 TRBV6-5 NA NA CASSYEIDTEAFF TGTGCCAGCAGTTATGAAATAGACACTGAAGCTTTCTTT
TRBJ1-2 TRBV6-5 NA NA CASSPGYGYTF TGTGCCAGCAGTCCAGGTTACGGCTACACCTTC
TRBJ2-4 TRBV11-2 NA once CASSLGAGRVKGDQYF TGTGCCAGCAGCTTAGGGGCAGGAAGGGTAAAAGGGGATCAGTACTTC
TRBJ1-2 TRBV19 NA NA CASTIVGGRDYGYTF TGTGCCAGTACCATAGTCGGGGGCAGGGACTATGGCTACACCTTC
TRBJ1-1 TRBV4-1 NA NA CASSQDGAGVAFF TGCGCCAGCAGCCAAGATGGGGCAGGGGTCGCTTTCTTT
TRBJ2-5 TRBV2 NA NA CASGKVKETQYF TGTGCCAGCGGGAAGGTGAAAGAGACCCAGTACTTC
TRBJ2-5 TRBV10-3 TRBD2 NA CAISDPSGGEATQYF TGTGCCATCAGTGATCCTAGCGGGGGGGAGGCGACCCAGTACTTC
TRBJ1-2 TRBV7-9 NA NA CASSPTGRGYTF TGTGCCAGCAGCCCCACAGGGAGAGGCTACACCTTC
TRBJ2-5 TRBV7-7 NA once CASSLTEQETQYF TGTGCTAGCAGCTTGACAGAGCAAGAGACCCAGTACTTC
TRBJ2-5 TRBV2 TRBD1 NA CASRDRGLVETQYF TGTGCCAGCAGAGACAGGGGGCTGGTAGAGACCCAGTACTTC
TRBJ1-3 TRBV5-5 NA once CASSLYADSGNTIYF TGTGCCAGCAGCTTGTACGCGGACTCTGGAAACACCATATATTTT
TRBJ2-7 TRBV4-2 NA NA CASSQGDSSGRYF TGTGCCAGCAGCCAAGGGGACTCGTCGGGGCGGTACTTC
TRBJ2-1 TRBV5-1 NA NA CASSMTAGNEQFF TGCGCCAGCAGCATGACTGCGGGCAATGAGCAGTTCTTC
TRBJ2-7 TRBV6-1 NA once CASSESGDEQYF TGTGCCAGCAGTGAATCGGGGGACGAGCAGTACTTC
TRBJ2-5 TRBV27 TRBD2 NA CASSLLAGGPMETQYF TGTGCCAGCAGTTTACTCGCGGGGGGGCCGATGGAGACCCAGTACTTC
TRBJ1-4 TRBV28 NA NA CASAYRVANEKLFF TGTGCCAGTGCCTACAGGGTGGCTAATGAAAAACTGTTTTTT
TRBJ2-1 TRBV5-1 TRBD2 NA CASSLAGGRGGEQFF TGCGCCAGCAGCTTGGCTGGGGGGAGGGGCGGCGAGCAGTTCTTC
TRBJ1-2 TRBV19 NA NA CASSLRTNYGYTF TGTGCCAGTAGTCTTCGGACTAACTATGGCTACACCTTC
TRBJ1-2 TRBV20-1 NA NA CSASGDYGYTF TGCAGTGCTAGCGGGGACTATGGCTACACCTTC
TRBJ1-1 TRBV2 TRBD1 NA CASRGQGSNTEAFF TGTGCCAGCAGGGGACAGGGGTCGAACACTGAAGCTTTCTTT
TRBJ2-2 TRBV30 NA NA CAWSVSGQSNTGELFF TGTGCCTGGAGCGTAAGTGGACAGTCTAACACCGGGGAGCTGTTTTTT
TRBJ2-1 TRBV10-1 TRBD2 NA CASSTSGGGTQFF TGCGCCAGCAGCACTAGCGGGGGGGGAACGCAGTTCTTC
TRBJ2-7 TRBV5-5 NA NA CASSLAGDVADYEQYF TGTGCCAGCAGCTTGGCAGGGGATGTGGCGGATTACGAGCAGTACTTC
TRBJ1-2 TRBV11-1 NA once CASSLLGGYGYTF TGTGCCAGCAGCTTACTGGGTGGCTATGGCTACACCTTC
TRBJ2-2 TRBV5-1 NA NA CASSLVVGNTGELFF TGCGCCAGCAGCTTGGTTGTGGGAAACACCGGGGAGCTGTTTTTT